These 20 T cell receptor beta chains were all obtained from the same sample, sequenced in a study of tumor-infiltrating lymphocytes in primary liver carcinoma. Germline DNA was also extracted, and blood RNA was taken from unsorted whole blood. A primer in the constant region served to generate TCR beta cDNA from 500 ng of total RNA. Employing slightly modified ARM-PCR, three nested multiplex PCR rounds were run, and these gave rise to the TCR beta libraries. For around 9 cycles apiece, the opening two PCR rounds ran with TRBV1-TRBV30 forward primers and a C-beta reverse primer. TCRdb re-derived calls from the multiplex PCR reads in MiXCR, one entry per CDR3 protein. Of 250,000 to 400,000 distinct CDR3 sequences in the sample, about 62% were seen once. The sequencing sample was made of peripheral blood. The receptors come from a man aged 35-49 years with primary liver carcinoma and hepatitis B virus infection.

This clonotype was picked up one time. The CDR3 does not end in the conserved phenylalanine or tryptophan, so this is likely a read error. The chain joins TRBV10-2 to TRBJ2-5, with D possibly matching TRBD2 (6 bases). The germline gives CDR1 WSHSY, CDR2 SAAADI. This CDR3 has 15 residues. The CDR3: CDSSRALADQETQYL. CDR3 DNA sequence: TGCGACAGCAGTCGGGCCTTAGCGGACCAAGAGACCCAGTACTTA.

This clonotype was observed at least ten times. The conserved final phenylalanine or tryptophan is absent from the CDR3, which likely points to a read error. The rearrangement uses TRBV11-3 and TRBJ2-3, with 8 positions matching TRBD2. The germline V gene has CDR1 SGHNT and CDR2 YENEEA. The trim removed 7 bases at V and 2 bases at J, leaving 5 bases unmatched. The CDR3 runs 14 residues. CDR3 loop: CASKSGGSTDTQYL. The DNA of the CDR3 is TGTGCCAGCAAAAGCGGGGGTTCCACAGATACGCAGTATCTT.

On this clonotype: With a much larger clone just one base away, this may be a read error. J is TRBJ1-1 and V is TRBV12-3 or TRBV12-4; D may be TRBD1 (6 bases). The CDR3 length is 14 residues. CDR3 region: CPSSFEVTGTEAFF. The CDR3 DNA sequence: TGTCCCAGCAGTTTCGAAGTTACAGGGACTGAAGCTTTCTTT.

In DNA form, the CDR3 reads TGTGCCAGCAGCCCGCGACTAGCGGGGACCACAGATACGCAGTATTTT. Amino acid sequence: CASSPRLAGTTDTQYF. V gene TRBV7-8 combines with J gene TRBJ2-3; TRBD2 matches at 11 bases. The CDR3 consists of 16 residues. The germline CDR1 and CDR2 sequences are SGHVS and FQNEAQ. V lost 5 bases to trimming and J lost 2 bases; unmatched junction nucleotides: 6. The full variable domain, its missing parts supplied by reference TRBV7-8 and TRBJ2-3, is GAGVSQSPRYKVAKRGQDVALRCDPISGHVSLFWYQQALGQGPEFLTYFQNEAQLDKSGLPSDRFFAERPEGSVSTLKIQRTQQEDSAVYLCASSPRLAGTTDTQYFGPGTRLTVL.

This clonotype has a handful of counts. This sequence joins TRBV5-1 and TRBJ2-3; D is ambiguous. The CDR3 runs 12 residues. The germline CDR1 and CDR2 sequences are SGHRS and YFSETQ. V lost 1 base to trimming and J lost 4 bases, with 4 bases between them. In DNA, the CDR3 is TGCGCCAGCAGCTTGCCTGCAGATACGCAGTATTTT. This sequence encodes CASSLPADTQYF.

This clonotype showed up just a few times. The chain employs TRBV6-5 and TRBJ2-3, with a possible D match to TRBD2 (6 bases). With 5 bases removed from V and 4 bases from J, the gap between germline ends came to 13 bases. CDR1 and CDR2 (germline): MNHEY, SVGAGI. The CDR3 loop spans 14 amino acids. This CDR3 reads CASSRGRWADTQYF. The CDR3, as DNA: TGTGCCAGCAGTAGAGGGAGGTGGGCAGATACGCAGTATTTT.

Regarding this clonotype: Since a much larger clone is just one base distant, this may be a read error. The chain has TRBV6-5 and TRBJ1-1; no reliable D call. The CDR3 has 13 residues. The V gene lost 6 bases and the J gene lost 4 bases, with 12 bases spanning the gap. The germline gives CDR1 MNHEY, CDR2 SVGAGI. CDR3 DNA: TGTGCCAGCAGGAAAAGGGTGGGCACTGAAGCTTTCTTT. As protein: CASRKRVGTEAFF.

This clonotype was recorded a few times. This chain uses TRBV5-4 with TRBJ1-6; the D gene is possibly TRBD1 (6 bases). Trimming removed 1 base at V and 10 bases at J, with 12 bases between. The V gene's germline CDR1 is SGHNT and CDR2 YYREEE (reference sequence). The CDR3 sequence is 14 residues long. CDR3 sequence reads: CASSLRGTGSPLHF. As DNA, the CDR3 is TGTGCCAGCAGCTTGAGGGGCACAGGGTCACCCCTCCACTTT.

This chain links TRBV29-1 with TRBJ2-2; 9 bases line up with TRBD2. This CDR3 spans 15 amino acids. V trimming: 4 bases; J trimming: 4 bases; junction bases outside the gene matches: 7. The germline V gene encodes CDR1 SQVTM and CDR2 ANQGSEA. The CDR3 spells CSVGKAGGGTGELFF. The CDR3 DNA follows: TGCAGCGTTGGAAAGGCGGGAGGGGGCACCGGGGAGCTGTTTTTT.

Of note for this clonotype: One base away lies a much larger clone, so this may be a sequencing read error. The J gene is TRBJ2-3, the V gene TRBV4-1, with TRBD2 as a possible D gene (6 bases). CDR3 size: 17 residues. The germline CDR1 and CDR2 sequences are MGHRA and YSYEKL. The V gene lost 5 bases and the J gene lost 0 bases, with 18 bases spanning the gap. The CDR3 sequence is CASSKNWGESSTDTQYF. The CDR3 DNA is TGCGCCAGCAGCAAAAACTGGGGGGAATCTAGCACAGATACGCAGTATTTT.

In the case of this clonotype: Possible read error: a much larger clone is one base away. The chain employs TRBV11-2 and TRBJ2-2; D might be TRBD2 (5 bases). The CDR3 spans 17 residues. The germline V and J ends were trimmed by 0 bases and 4 bases, with 15 bases remaining between them. Germline V gives CDR1 SGHAT, CDR2 FQNNGV. The CDR3 sequence: CASSLDRGTGSTGELFF. In DNA form, the CDR3 reads TGTGCCAGCAGCTTAGATCGAGGCACTGGGAGCACCGGGGAGCTGTTTTTT.

This clonotype was counted only a few times. The V gene is TRBV28, the J gene TRBJ2-7; D is ambiguous. CDR3 length: 12 amino acids. The ends were cut back, 4 bases at V and 3 bases at J, with 7 bases in the middle. Germline V gene data show CDR1 as MDHEN and CDR2 as SYDVKM. In DNA form, the CDR3 reads TGTGCCAGCAGTTGGGCTAGCTACGAGCAGTACTTC. The encoded protein is CASSWASYEQYF.

About this clonotype itself: With a much larger clone just one base away, this may be a read error. The chain couples TRBV29-1 to TRBJ1-6; D is possibly TRBD1 (5 bases). Germline V gene lookup returns CDR1 SQVTM and CDR2 ANQGSEA. This CDR3 comprises 13 residues. CDR3 bases: TGCAGCGTACGAGGGACGGCTAATTCACCCCTCAACTTT. It is translated as CSVRGTANSPLNF.

This clonotype was counted a single time. A much larger clone sits a single nucleotide away, making a read error possible. The CDR3 end shows no conserved phenylalanine or tryptophan, and so a read error is likely. The chain employs TRBV12-3 or TRBV12-4 and TRBJ2-3, with D maybe TRBD2 (5 bases). The CDR3 spans 17 residues. With 3 bases removed from V and 4 bases from J, the gap between germline ends came to 20 bases. The CDR3 DNA sequence: TGTGCCAGCAGTTTTCTTTTGCCTAGAGGGATCCCAGATACGCAGTATATT. It codes for CASSFLLPRGIPDTQYI.

This chain connects TRBV29-1 to TRBJ2-1, with a weak D call TRBD2 (6 bases). The V gene's germline CDR1 is SQVTM and CDR2 ANQGSEA. The V gene lost 5 bases and the J gene lost 9 bases, with 20 bases spanning the gap. The CDR3 extends over 14 amino acids. CDR3 in DNA: TGCAGCGTTCTCCGGATAGGGGTGGAGGGTGAGCAGTTCTTC. It yields the protein CSVLRIGVEGEQFF.

This clonotype was observed many times. This chain connects TRBV11-2 to TRBJ2-1; possible D gene TRBD2, 6 bases. This CDR3 is 14 amino acids long. V lost 5 bases and J 9 bases, leaving 17 bases between the germline ends. Germline CDR1 SGHAT, CDR2 FQNNGV. The CDR3 is CASSNTAGYTEQFF. CDR3 sequence (DNA): TGTGCCAGCAGCAATACTGCGGGGTATACTGAGCAGTTCTTC.

In the case of this clonotype: A much larger clone is a single base away; this may be a read error. The rearrangement links TRBV6-5 to TRBJ2-1, with 8 nucleotides matching TRBD1. The V gene's germline CDR1 is MNHEY and CDR2 SVGAGI. The CDR3 extends over 16 amino acids. The CDR3 DNA reads TGTGCCAGCAGTTTCGCCCCCACGACAGGGGTTGGTGAGCAGTCCTTC. Translating it yields CASSFAPTTGVGEQSF.

Points on this clonotype: A junction boundary mismatches the germline segment, possibly from a read error. The chain carries TRBV28 and TRBJ1-1; D is perhaps TRBD1 (5 bases). The CDR3 has 12 amino acids. The germline V gene has CDR1 MDHEN and CDR2 SYDVKM. The CDR3 DNA reads TGTGACAGCAGTTTTGGAGGGTGGGGGGCTTTCTTT. This translates into CDSSFGGWGAFF.

Concerning this clonotype: At one end the junction does not follow the germline gene, possibly because of a read error. The J gene is TRBJ2-2, the V gene TRBV11-1; D perhaps matches TRBD2 (5 bases). The germline CDR1 and CDR2 sequences are SGHAT and FQDESV (reference sequence). This CDR3 region has 15 residues. DNA for the CDR3: TGTGCCAGCAGCTACTCCCGGTCGGGCACCGGGAAGCTGTTTTTT. The encoded protein is CASSYSRSGTGKLFF.

This clonotype was detected many times. J is TRBJ2-7 and V is TRBV14; TRBD2 matches 7 bases. CDR1 and CDR2 from the germline V gene are SGHDN and FVKESK. CDR3 size: 19 residues. V gave up 1 base and J gave up 4 bases; unmatched junction bases: 19. The chain's CDR3 is CASSQGRTRSQPYSYEQYF. In nucleotides, the CDR3 is TGTGCCAGCAGCCAAGGGCGGACTAGGAGTCAACCATACTCTTACGAGCAGTACTTC.